The 21 T cell receptor beta chains in this list originate from one sample, sequenced in a study of T cells in Graves' hyperthyroidism and ophthalmopathy. RNA transcripts served as the template for amplifying TCR beta CDR3 regions. HTBI primers were employed in a first-round RT-PCR of the TCR CDR3. TCRdb re-called the multiplex PCR reads with MiXCR, one entry per CDR3 protein. This sample has 200,000 to 250,000 distinct CDR3 sequences, with approximately 23% found just once. Sequencing was performed on blood. The receptors were gathered from a woman in her 40s with Graves' ophthalmopathy.

This clonotype has ten or more counts. The V and J genes are TRBV7-3 and TRBJ2-2; 7 positions match TRBD2. V was pared by 2 bases and J by 1 base, with 1 base of the junction left unmatched. The CDR3 runs to 15 residues. Germline V gene lookup returns CDR1 SGHTA and CDR2 FQGTGA. The DNA of the CDR3 is TGTGCCAGCAGCTTAGCGGGAGAGAACACCGGGGAGCTGTTTTTT. Protein: CASSLAGENTGELFF. The complete variable domain, with remaining parts taken from reference TRBV7-3 and TRBJ2-2, reads GAGVSQTPSNKVTEKGKYVELRCDPISGHTALYWYRQSLGQGPEFLIYFQGTGAADDSGLPNDRFFAVRPEGSVSTLKIQRTERGDSAVYLCASSLAGENTGELFFGEGSRLTVL.

This clonotype was counted many times. The chain couples TRBV10-3 to TRBJ2-7, with 8 nucleotides matching TRBD2. Germline V CDR1 and CDR2: ENHRY, SYGVKD. The CDR3 runs to 13 residues. V gave up 4 bases and J gave up 4 bases; unmatched junction bases: 3. The CDR3 DNA is TGTGCCATCAGTGGAGTAGCGGGATACGAGCAGTACTTC. It yields the protein CAISGVAGYEQYF.

This rearrangement joins TRBV30 to TRBJ1-6; D perhaps matches TRBD1 (5 bases). The germline gives CDR1 GTSNPN, CDR2 SVGIG (reference sequence). V lost 3 bases, J lost 5 bases, and 14 bases lay in between. The CDR3 totals 15 residues. The DNA of the CDR3 is TGTGCCTGGAGCCTACGGGACGGCGATAATTCACCCCTCCACTTT. This codes for CAWSLRDGDNSPLHF.

This clonotype occurred many times. V gene TRBV5-1 combines with J gene TRBJ1-2; D is ambiguous. Trimming removed 0 bases from V and 5 bases from J, with 5 bases in between. CDR1 and CDR2 from the germline V gene are SGHRS and YFSETQ. The CDR3 is made up of 12 amino acids. The CDR3 DNA follows: TGCGCCAGCAGCTTGGGGGAATATGGCTACACCTTC. It specifies CASSLGEYGYTF.

This clonotype occurred a few times. The chain recombines TRBV12-3 or TRBV12-4 with TRBJ1-1, with TRBD1 as a possible D gene (5 bases). The CDR3 is 12 amino acids. V was pared by 6 bases and J by 5 bases, with 10 bases between. Here the CDR3 DNA reads TGTGCCAGCAGCTCGGGGACGACTGAAGCTTTCTTT. Protein sequence: CASSSGTTEAFF.

This clonotype was detected many times. The gene calls are TRBV14 and TRBJ2-7; 9 bases align to TRBD1. The CDR3 spans 18 residues. The V and J ends lost 7 bases and 0 bases, in that order; junction bases with no gene match: 16. In germline, CDR1 is SGHDN, CDR2 FVKESK. The CDR3 is CASNHRADDRGFSYEQYF. The CDR3 DNA reads as TGTGCCAGCAACCACCGGGCGGACGACAGGGGGTTCTCCTACGAGCAGTACTTC. Complete variable domain (other parts from reference TRBV14 and TRBJ2-7): EAGVTQFPSHSVIEKGQTVTLRCDPISGHDNLYWYRRVMGKEIKFLLHFVKESKQDESGMPNNRFLAERTGGTYSTLKVQPAELEDSGVYFCASNHRADDRGFSYEQYFGPGTRLTVT.

V gene TRBV11-2 combines with J gene TRBJ2-7; unclear D gene. The V and J ends lost 0 bases and 2 bases respectively, with 14 bases between them. Looked up from germline, CDR1 is SGHAT and CDR2 is FQNNGV. The length of the CDR3 is 16 residues. For the CDR3, the DNA is TGTGCCAGCAGCTTAGATATGTCAGGAGACACCTACGAGCAGTACTTC. This gives the protein CASSLDMSGDTYEQYF.

This clonotype was seen ten or more times. The CDR3 is CATSDLSRDGNQPQHF. CDR3 sequence (DNA): TGTGCCACCAGTGATTTGTCCAGGGATGGCAATCAGCCCCAGCATTTT. This chain uses TRBV24-1 with TRBJ1-5, with D perhaps matching TRBD1 (5 bases). Germline V gene sequence: CDR1 KGHDR, CDR2 SFDVKD. The V gene lost 0 bases and the J gene lost 2 bases, with 10 bases spanning the gap. The CDR3 consists of 16 residues.

In this sample, this clonotype turned up many times. A read error is likely, as this CDR3 ends without the conserved phenylalanine or tryptophan. V usage is TRBV30 and J usage is TRBJ1-2; D ambiguous. This CDR3 is built from 12 residues. The germline V gene encodes CDR1 GTSNPN and CDR2 SVGIG (reference sequence). V was cut by 7 bases and J by 4 bases, with 13 bases left in between. This CDR3 is CASLGFGYGYTL. For the CDR3, the DNA is TGTGCCTCCCTGGGGTTTGGCTATGGCTACACCCTC.

Only a few counts were recorded for this clonotype. J is TRBJ1-2 and V is TRBV28, with D perhaps TRBD1 (5 bases). The CDR3 contains 12 residues. Germline loops: CDR1 MDHEN, CDR2 SYDVKM. V lost 3 bases to trimming and J lost 8 bases, with 10 bases between them. The CDR3 protein is CASSLRGWGYTF. As DNA, the CDR3 is TGTGCCAGCAGTTTGAGGGGATGGGGCTACACCTTC.

This clonotype was found many times. The chain carries TRBV20-1 and TRBJ1-1; D uncertain. Per the germline V gene, CDR1 is DFQATT and CDR2 is SNEGSKA (reference sequence). CDR3 size: 13 residues. The CDR3 spells CRGQEGGNTEAFF. In DNA, the CDR3 is TGCAGAGGTCAAGAGGGCGGGAACACTGAAGCTTTCTTT.

Points on this clonotype: This could be a read error, since a much larger clone is one nucleotide away. CDR3 sequence: CASSLVQGDDGYTF. The CDR3 bases are TGTGCCAGCAGCTTGGTCCAGGGCGACGATGGCTACACCTTC. This chain links TRBV5-6 with TRBJ1-2; D is possibly TRBD1 (5 bases). V was trimmed by 0 bases and J by 6 bases, leaving 12 bases between them. The CDR3 contains 14 residues. Germline V gene sequence: CDR1 SGHDT, CDR2 YYEEEE.

The chain carries TRBV6-5 and TRBJ1-5; a weak D match, TRBD1 (5 bases). V was clipped by 2 bases and J by 4 bases, with 9 bases between them. The CDR3 runs to 14 residues. Germline CDR1 reads MNHEY; CDR2 reads SVGAGI. DNA for the CDR3: TGTGCCAGCAGTTACCTCCCAGGGAATCAGCCCCAGCATTTT. It yields the protein CASSYLPGNQPQHF.

This clonotype was observed at least ten times. CDR3 DNA sequence: TGCGCCAGCAGCTTAGGGCCGGGGAACACTGAAGCTTTCTTT. It translates to CASSLGPGNTEAFF. This chain joins TRBV5-1 and TRBJ1-1, with D unresolved. V was cut by 2 bases and J by 1 base, with 9 bases left in between. The CDR3 is 14 residues long. CDR1 is SGHRS and CDR2 is YFSETQ in the germline V gene.

This clonotype was counted ten times or more. The chain uses TRBV20-1 and TRBJ2-2; tentative D call: TRBD1 (5 bases). Trimming left V 6 bases short and J 7 bases short, with 24 bases between. Germline V gene sequence: CDR1 DFQATT, CDR2 SNEGSKA (reference sequence). The CDR3 has 16 residues. CDR3 coding DNA: TGCAGTGCCCGTACGTTTCTAGGGGCCCAGGACGGGGAGCTGTTTTTT. As protein: CSARTFLGAQDGELFF.

This clonotype was observed at least ten times. The rearrangement joins TRBV7-8 to TRBJ1-1, with D tentatively TRBD1 (6 bases). V dropped 0 bases and J dropped 1 base, with 9 bases sitting between them. The CDR3 is 15 amino acids. Germline CDR1 and CDR2: SGHVS and FQNEAQ. The CDR3 spells CASSLAPGANTEAFF. In nucleotides, the CDR3 is TGTGCCAGCAGCTTAGCCCCGGGGGCGAACACTGAAGCTTTCTTT.

The table lists this clonotype with a few counts. V and J are TRBV29-1 and TRBJ2-7; D is unresolved. V lost 4 bases and J 1 base, leaving 8 bases between the germline ends. Germline-derived CDR1 and CDR2 are SQVTM and ANQGSEA. This CDR3 spans 12 amino acids. The CDR3 bases are TGCAGCGTTGTTGTCAGATCCTACGAGCAGTACTTC. It yields the protein CSVVVRSYEQYF.

This clonotype came up many times. This sequence joins TRBV6-1 and TRBJ1-5, with D tentatively TRBD1 (6 bases). From germline, CDR1 is MNHNS and CDR2 SASEGT. CDR3 length: 14 residues. V was clipped by 4 bases and J by 3 bases, with 10 bases between them. CDR3 loop: CASSGTGYNQPQHF. CDR3 sequence (DNA): TGTGCCAGCAGTGGAACAGGGTACAATCAGCCCCAGCATTTT.

V is TRBV12-3 or TRBV12-4 and J is TRBJ2-7; no definite D call. This CDR3 region has 12 residues. Trimming left V 1 base short and J 9 bases short, with 10 bases between. The CDR3 here is CASSLGNWGQYF. The CDR3 region has the DNA TGTGCCAGCAGTTTAGGTAACTGGGGGCAGTACTTC.

This clonotype came up many times. The gene calls are TRBV14 and TRBJ2-2, with a tentative D call TRBD2 (6 bases). Trimming shortened V by 4 bases and J by 8 bases, and 14 bases separated the two germline ends. The germline V gene encodes CDR1 SGHDN and CDR2 FVKESK. This CDR3 is built from 14 residues. The CDR3 loop reads CASSPLGGAGELFF. The CDR3 coding sequence is TGTGCCAGCAGCCCCTTGGGCGGGGCTGGGGAGCTGTTTTTT. Full variable domain (missing parts from reference TRBV14 and TRBJ2-2): EAGVTQFPSHSVIEKGQTVTLRCDPISGHDNLYWYRRVMGKEIKFLLHFVKESKQDESGMPNNRFLAERTGGTYSTLKVQPAELEDSGVYFCASSPLGGAGELFFGEGSRLTVL.

In this sample, this clonotype turned up a few times. The J gene is TRBJ2-6, the V gene TRBV19; D is undetermined. Germline V gives CDR1 LNHDA, CDR2 SQIVND (reference sequence). V was pared by 8 bases and J by 0 bases, with 14 bases between. This CDR3 contains 16 residues. CDR3 sequence reads: CASQGKLHSGANVLTF. Here the CDR3 DNA reads TGTGCCAGTCAAGGGAAATTACACTCTGGGGCCAACGTCCTGACTTTC.